The sequence of this TCR beta chain was determined in a study of blood T cell repertoires in COVID-19. In the authors' workflow: Estimates of nucleated cell counts were drawn from the amplification of reference gene primers. TCRdb keeps only in-frame clones here, not all; method: immunoSEQ multiplex PCR. V, J and clone size are taken as reported in that table, and D and trimming were inferred from the DNA itself. The data contain 220,000 or so clones, roughly 80% of them singletons. J lost 9 bases, V lost 4 bases, and 1 base had no gene match. CDR1 is SQVTM and CDR2 is ANQGSEA in the germline V gene. This CDR3 is built from 12 residues.

Sample: peripheral blood. The V and J genes are TRBV29-1 and TRBJ2-1, with TRBD2 matching over 12 bases. This clonotype originated in an older woman who had recovered from COVID-19. CDR3 amino acids: CSVATSGGEQFF. DNA of the CDR3: TGCAGCGTTGCGACTAGCGGGGGTGAGCAGTTCTTC.